This T cell receptor beta chain comes out of a study of blood T cell repertoires in COVID-19. Study information: Samples of COVID-19 (acute and convalescent) were obtained from the United States, Italy and Spain.

Trimming took 5 bases from V and 8 from J; bases not matched to a gene: 10. CDR3 length: 15 residues. Germline values: CDR1 MNHNS, CDR2 SASEGT. As processed by the authors: The assay estimated nucleated cells by amplifying reference gene primers. Clones were read by immunoSEQ multiplex PCR, and TCRdb kept only the in-frame ones, dropping some. V, J and clone size derive from that table, while D and trimming were established from the DNA sequence. Altogether 150,000 to 200,000 clones are present, roughly 79% being singletons, with the ten largest covering less than 30%. This sequence joins TRBV6-1 and TRBJ1-4, with 8 bases aligning to TRBD1. The sequencing sample was made of peripheral blood. This receptor was obtained from a woman in her seventies with acute or convalescent COVID-19. In nucleotides, the CDR3 is TGTGCCAGCAGTTCCCGCAGGGGGCCGGAAGAAAAACTGTTTTTT. Translated: CASSSRRGPEEKLFF.